This T cell receptor beta chain was recorded in a study of cytotoxic CD8 clonotypes in ibrutinib-treated CLL. Using immunoSEQ multiplex PCR, the repertoire was profiled, and TCRdb retains in-frame clones only, with some absent. Of about 70,000 clones detected, over 75% appear once; the ten largest clones hold 3% to 3.5%. Per germline, CDR1 MNHEY and CDR2 SVGAGI. This CDR3 contains 12 residues. V lost 5 bases to trimming and J lost 7 bases, with 9 bases between them. The source is a human donor with chronic lymphocytic leukemia. Sequencing was performed on PBMCs, taken after 12 months of ibrutinib treatment. The rearrangement uses TRBV6-5 and TRBJ2-4; D is unresolved. The DNA of the CDR3 is TGTGCCAGCAGTCAAGGAACCAACATTCAGTACTTC. Translated, it gives CASSQGTNIQYF.